This TCR beta chain comes out of a study of cytomegalovirus exposure and HLA in healthy donors. The PCR used 60 Vbeta and 13 Jbeta primers. Assay: immunoSEQ multiplex PCR; the TCRdb copy retains only in-frame clones and omits some. The sample holds more than 110,000 clones, around 85% seen once. Germline assignment: CDR1 MNHEY and CDR2 SVGAGI. The CDR3 length is 13 residues. Trimming removed 6 bases at V and 3 bases at J, with 11 bases between. The sequence came from a woman aged 45 to 65 in good health and CMV-seropositive. The chain carries TRBV6-5 and TRBJ1-1; the D gene is possibly TRBD1 (5 bases). The sample comprised PBMCs. CDR3 in amino acids: CASSRTLDTEAFF. The CDR3 DNA reads TGTGCCAGCAGCCGGACACTGGACACTGAAGCTTTCTTT.